The clone carrying this TCR beta chain was seen only a few times. Its target is not known. V was cut by 0 bases and J by 4 bases, with 10 bases left in between. CDR3 length equals 15 residues. CDR1 is LGHDT and CDR2 is YNNKEL in the germline V gene (reference sequence). The sample is drawn from a study of naive and memory T cell subsets. Findings and caveats of the study: Clonotypes here are unpaired alpha or beta chain sequences. Possibly reflecting memory cells re-expressing CD45RA, a few larger clonotypes occurred in naive repertoires, especially CD8.

Alpha and beta libraries were amplified separately from the second PCR onward. CD4 T cells were positively selected, then CD8 T cells from the CD4-negative fraction. Four subsets defined by CD45RA and CD27 were sorted after CD3, CD4, CD8 and live/dead staining. Both TRBC1 and TRBC2 were covered by a beta constant-region primer of two equimolar oligonucleotides. Nested alpha and beta constant-region primers with the SP2 primer drove four PCR rounds on ligated cDNA. TCRdb re-derived calls from the UMI-ligation and nested PCR reads in MiXCR, one entry per CDR3 protein. The sample has around 140,000 distinct CDR3 sequences, roughly 22% seen once; the top ten hold over 0.09%.

This clonotype was sampled from a human donor in good health. The chain carries TRBV3-1 and TRBJ2-1, with D hard to call. The source material was naive CD4+ T cells from blood. Here the CDR3 DNA reads TGTGCCAGCAGCCAAGAAGCTGCCATGTACAATGAGCAGTTCTTC. Amino acid sequence: CASSQEAAMYNEQFF.